The sequence of this T cell receptor beta chain was determined in a study of Tregs in tolerant kidney transplant recipients. Some clones are missing from TCRdb's copy, which holds only in-frame ones; the method was immunoSEQ multiplex PCR. The sample consists of approximately 69,000 clones, 85% to 90% of them appearing once. In the case of this clone: Its antigen is unknown.

Study results and limitations: Changing PCR primers prevented nucleotide comparison between some patients' samples. Antigen-driven expansion was suggested because donor-specific Tregs expanded more than all Tregs in tolerant patients. Expanding Tregs on activated donor B cells appeared to best identify donor-specific TCRbeta clones.

Unstimulated Tregs (CD4+CD25+CD127-) and CD4+CD25- non-Tregs were sorted from PBMCs. This CDR3 region has 17 residues. Germline V gene sequence: CDR1 SGHNT, CDR2 YYREEE (reference sequence). The V segment lost 3 bases and the J segment 7 bases; nucleotides outside the gene matches: 13. The origin of this receptor is a human donor who received a combined kidney and bone marrow transplant. The chain uses TRBV5-4 and TRBJ2-1; 10 nucleotides line up with TRBD1. The source material was CD4+ T cells from blood, sampled before the transplant. CDR3 nucleotides: TGTGCCAGCAGCTCGGGGCCGGGACAGGGGTTGGGGAATGAGCAGTTCTTC. It encodes CASSSGPGQGLGNEQFF.